These T cell receptor beta chains were read from a single sample in a study of cytotoxic CD8 clonotypes in ibrutinib-treated CLL. Measured with immunoSEQ multiplex PCR; TCRdb has only the in-frame clones, and not every one. The sample lists about 160,000 clones; about 88% were seen once. This specimen consisted of PBMCs, obtained at disease progression, from a patient treated with ibrutinib. The receptors shown here come from a human donor with chronic lymphocytic leukemia. CDR3s include the opening cysteine and the closing phenylalanine or tryptophan.

TRBJ1-5 | TRBV6-1 | CASSEGTPLPPQHF
TRBJ2-3 | TRBV6-5 | CASSGGRARDTQYF
TRBJ2-1 | TRBV6-6 | CASSPDYPEQFF
TRBJ1-1 | TRBV13 | CASSSSGISTEAFF
TRBJ1-6 | TRBV15 | CATSRDRLEQGSPLHF
TRBJ1-1 | TRBV18 | CASSPGQNTEAFF
TRBJ2-5 | TRBV23-1 | CASSQSQYPKSQETQYF
TRBJ2-7 | TRBV7-2 | CASSLYRRVPTEQYF
TRBJ1-4 | TRBV20-1 | CSARTGEKLFF
TRBJ2-2 | TRBV7-3 | CASSPTGWIGELFF
TRBJ2-1 | TRBV10-3 | CAISAASGLSYNEQFF
TRBJ2-5 | TRBV5-5 | CASSLVWGGLAAQETQYF
TRBJ1-1 | TRBV11-2 | CASSLPRQNTEAFF
TRBJ2-7 | TRBV7-2 | CASRGAGRGYEQYF
TRBJ2-7 | TRBV7-2 | CASSSTSDEQYF
TRBJ1-4 | TRBV27 | CASSRFAGQPEKLFF
TRBJ1-5 | TRBV19 | CASRGTGESAQPQHF
TRBJ2-1 | TRBV4-1 | CASSPQWRGRNEQFF
TRBJ2-1 | TRBV6-4 | CASSRVAGSSYNEQFF
TRBJ2-2 | TRBV7-3 | CASSLQGSTGELFF
TRBJ2-1 | TRBV11-2 | CASSSGRDLRNEQFF
TRBJ2-7 | TRBV5-1 | CASSPGERERREQYF
TRBJ1-2 | TRBV5-6 | CASSLVQEYGYTF
TRBJ2-7 | TRBV18 | CASSPDLAYEQYF
TRBJ1-2 | TRBV7-7 | CASSSSIVFLGHVHGGYGYTF
TRBJ2-3 | TRBV6-5 | CASSRGLAGADTQYF
TRBJ2-7 | TRBV21-1 | CASSNGGSYEQYF
TRBJ2-5 | TRBV7-2 | CASSPWGGETQYF
TRBJ2-3 | TRBV19 | CASSKGGQWVADTQYF
TRBJ2-4 | TRBV5-1 | CASSFEGTRYDIQYF
TRBJ1-2 | TRBV13 | CASNQGYHRDDYGYTF
TRBJ2-1 | TRBV28 | CASSLGQGFIDEQFF
TRBJ1-1 | TRBV14 | CASSQGLPGGTEAFF
TRBJ1-2 | TRBV7-3 | CASSPSVGVRGGYTF
TRBJ2-1 | TRBV7-3 | CASSLFPGVEENEQFF
TRBJ1-1 | TRBV7-3 | CASSLTPEGQGEGIKREAFF
TRBJ2-7 | TRBV5-1 | CASSLSGDGMNEQYF
TRBJ2-7 | TRBV19 | CASRLAGQAYEQYF
TRBJ2-1 | TRBV7-9 | CASSLAGGGLATNEQFF
TRBJ1-5 | TRBV9 | CASSSGGGPTQGPQHF
TRBJ2-2 | TRBV19 | CASSMDGNTGELFF
TRBJ2-7 | TRBV15 | CATSRGGRLSSYEQYF
TRBJ2-7 | TRBV18 | CASSPQTIVHEQYF
TRBJ2-7 | TRBV5-1 | CASSSTGTGAYEQYF
TRBJ2-6 | TRBV7-3 | CASSPGGRSGANVLTF
TRBJ2-3 | TRBV5-1 | CASRPGLASRTDTQYF
TRBJ2-3 | TRBV25-1 | CASSPTGTHTDTQYF
TRBJ2-2 | TRBV30 | CAWSAPIGINTGELFF
TRBJ1-5 | TRBV11-2 | CASSWGAGTYQPQHF
TRBJ1-2 | TRBV5-4 | CATRPTTNYGYTF
TRBJ2-7 | TRBV30 | CAWSAGVEQYF
TRBJ2-2 | TRBV9 | CASSTRQGRTGELFF
TRBJ2-7 | TRBV30 | CAWSAGGYEQYF
TRBJ2-1 | TRBV11-2 | CASSLGRTINEQFF